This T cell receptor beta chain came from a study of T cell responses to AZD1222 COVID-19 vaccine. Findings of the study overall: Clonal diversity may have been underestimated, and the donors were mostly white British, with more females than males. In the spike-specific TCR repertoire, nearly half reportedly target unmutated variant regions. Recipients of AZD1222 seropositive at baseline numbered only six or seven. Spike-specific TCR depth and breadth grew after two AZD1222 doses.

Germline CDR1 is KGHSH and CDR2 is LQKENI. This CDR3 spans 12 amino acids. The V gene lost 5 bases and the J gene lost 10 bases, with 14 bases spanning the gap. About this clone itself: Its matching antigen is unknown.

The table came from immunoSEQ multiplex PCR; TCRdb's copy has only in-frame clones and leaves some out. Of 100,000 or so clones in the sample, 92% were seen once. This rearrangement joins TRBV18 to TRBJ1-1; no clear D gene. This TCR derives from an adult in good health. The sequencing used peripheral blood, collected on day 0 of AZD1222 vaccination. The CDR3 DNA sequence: TGTGCCAGCTCAGCTTCCGGGGAGGGAGCTTTCTTT. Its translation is CASSASGEGAFF. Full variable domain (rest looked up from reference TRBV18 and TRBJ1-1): NAGVMQNPRHLVRRRGQEARLRCSPMKGHSHVYWYRQLPEEGLKFMVYLQKENIIDESGMPKERFSAEFPKEGPSILRIQQVVRGDSAAYFCASSASGEGAFFGQGTRLTVV.